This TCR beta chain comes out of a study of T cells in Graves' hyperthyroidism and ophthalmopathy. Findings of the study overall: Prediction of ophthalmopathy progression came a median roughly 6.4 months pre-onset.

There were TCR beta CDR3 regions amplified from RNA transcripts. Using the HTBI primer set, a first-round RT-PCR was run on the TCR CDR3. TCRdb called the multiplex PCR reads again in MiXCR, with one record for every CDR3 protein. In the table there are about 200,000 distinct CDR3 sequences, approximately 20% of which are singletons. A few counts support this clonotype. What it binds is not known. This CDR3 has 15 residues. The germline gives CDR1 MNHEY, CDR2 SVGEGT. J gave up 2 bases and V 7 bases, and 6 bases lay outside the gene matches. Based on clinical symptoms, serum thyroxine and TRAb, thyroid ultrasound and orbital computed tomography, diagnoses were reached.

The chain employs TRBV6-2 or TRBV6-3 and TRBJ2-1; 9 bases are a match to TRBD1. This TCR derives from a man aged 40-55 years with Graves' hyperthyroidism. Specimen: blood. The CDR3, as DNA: TGTGCCAGCATCAACGACAGGGGGGCCTACAATGAGCAGTTCTTC. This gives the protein CASINDRGAYNEQFF.